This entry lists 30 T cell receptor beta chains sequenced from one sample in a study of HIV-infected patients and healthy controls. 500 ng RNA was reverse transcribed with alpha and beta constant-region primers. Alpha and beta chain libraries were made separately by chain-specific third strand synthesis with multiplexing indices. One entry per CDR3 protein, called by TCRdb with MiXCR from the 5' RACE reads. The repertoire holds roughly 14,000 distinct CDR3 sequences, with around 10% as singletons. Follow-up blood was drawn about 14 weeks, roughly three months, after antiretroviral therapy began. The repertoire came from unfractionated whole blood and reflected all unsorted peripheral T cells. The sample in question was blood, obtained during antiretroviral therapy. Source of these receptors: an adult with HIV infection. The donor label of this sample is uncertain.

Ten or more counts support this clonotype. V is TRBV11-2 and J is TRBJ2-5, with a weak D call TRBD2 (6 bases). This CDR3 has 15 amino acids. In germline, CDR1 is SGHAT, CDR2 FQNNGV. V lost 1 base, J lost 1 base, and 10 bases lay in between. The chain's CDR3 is CASSLVFGGQETQYF. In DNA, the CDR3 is TGTGCCAGCAGCTTAGTATTCGGGGGCCAAGAGACCCAGTACTTC.

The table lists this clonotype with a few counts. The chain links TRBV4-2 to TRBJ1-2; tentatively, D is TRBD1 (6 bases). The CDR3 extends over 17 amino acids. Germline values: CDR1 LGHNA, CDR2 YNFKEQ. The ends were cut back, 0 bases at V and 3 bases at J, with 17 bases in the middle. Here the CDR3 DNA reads TGTGCCAGCAGCCAAGACCTAGGGGGGCCTGCAGACTATGGCTACACCTTC. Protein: CASSQDLGGPADYGYTF.

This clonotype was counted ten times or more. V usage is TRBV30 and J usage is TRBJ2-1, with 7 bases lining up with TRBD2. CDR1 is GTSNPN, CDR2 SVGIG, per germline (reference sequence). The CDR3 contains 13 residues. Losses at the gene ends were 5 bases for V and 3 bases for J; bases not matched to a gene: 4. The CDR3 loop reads CAWGSGNYNEQFF. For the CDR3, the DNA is TGTGCCTGGGGAAGCGGGAACTACAATGAGCAGTTCTTC.

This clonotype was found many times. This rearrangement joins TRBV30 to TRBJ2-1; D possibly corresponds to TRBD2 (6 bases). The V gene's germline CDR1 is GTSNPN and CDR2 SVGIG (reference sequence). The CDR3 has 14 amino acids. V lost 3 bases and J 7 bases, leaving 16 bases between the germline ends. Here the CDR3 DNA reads TGTGCCTGGAGGAGATTACTGGAGGGGAATGAGCAGTTCTTC. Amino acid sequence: CAWRRLLEGNEQFF.

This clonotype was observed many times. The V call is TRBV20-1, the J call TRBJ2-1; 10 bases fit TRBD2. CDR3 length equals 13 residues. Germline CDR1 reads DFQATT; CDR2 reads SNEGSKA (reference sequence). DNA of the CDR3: TGCGTGGGGGCTAGCGGGAGAGGTGATGAGCAGTTCTTC. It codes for CVGASGRGDEQFF.

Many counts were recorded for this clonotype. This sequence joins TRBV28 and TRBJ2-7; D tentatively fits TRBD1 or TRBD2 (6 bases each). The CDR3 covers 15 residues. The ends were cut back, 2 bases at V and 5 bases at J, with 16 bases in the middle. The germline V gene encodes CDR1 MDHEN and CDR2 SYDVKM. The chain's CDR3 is CASSLTRGRRDEQYF. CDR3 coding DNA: TGTGCCAGCAGTTTAACCCGGGGGCGCCGGGACGAGCAGTACTTC. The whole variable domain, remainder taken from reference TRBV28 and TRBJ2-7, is DVKVTQSSRYLVKRTGEKVFLECVQDMDHENMFWYRQDPGLGLRLIYFSYDVKMKEKGDIPEGYSVSREKKERFSLILESASTNQTSMYLCASSLTRGRRDEQYFGPGTRLTVT.

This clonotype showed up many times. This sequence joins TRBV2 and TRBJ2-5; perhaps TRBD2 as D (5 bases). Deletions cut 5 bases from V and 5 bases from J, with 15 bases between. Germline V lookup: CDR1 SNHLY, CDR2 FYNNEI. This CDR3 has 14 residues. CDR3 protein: CASSKGGTWETQYF. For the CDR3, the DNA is TGTGCCAGCAGTAAAGGAGGTACTTGGGAGACCCAGTACTTC.

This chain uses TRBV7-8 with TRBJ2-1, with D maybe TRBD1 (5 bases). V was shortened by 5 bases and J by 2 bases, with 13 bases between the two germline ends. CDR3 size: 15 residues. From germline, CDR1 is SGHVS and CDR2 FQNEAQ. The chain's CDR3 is CASSPRAATYNEQFF. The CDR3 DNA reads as TGTGCCAGCAGCCCCAGGGCCGCTACCTACAATGAGCAGTTCTTC.

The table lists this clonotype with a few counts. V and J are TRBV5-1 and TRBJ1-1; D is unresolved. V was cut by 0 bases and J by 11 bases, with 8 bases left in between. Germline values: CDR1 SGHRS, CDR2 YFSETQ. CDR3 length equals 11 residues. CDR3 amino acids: CASSLGRVAFF. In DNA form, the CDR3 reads TGCGCCAGCAGCTTGGGTCGGGTTGCTTTCTTT.

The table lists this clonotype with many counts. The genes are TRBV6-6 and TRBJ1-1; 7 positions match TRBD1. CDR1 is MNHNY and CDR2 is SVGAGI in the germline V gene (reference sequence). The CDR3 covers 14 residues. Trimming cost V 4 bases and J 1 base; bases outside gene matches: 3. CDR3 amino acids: CASSLQGRNTEAFF. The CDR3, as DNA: TGTGCCAGCAGTTTACAGGGGAGGAACACTGAAGCTTTCTTT.

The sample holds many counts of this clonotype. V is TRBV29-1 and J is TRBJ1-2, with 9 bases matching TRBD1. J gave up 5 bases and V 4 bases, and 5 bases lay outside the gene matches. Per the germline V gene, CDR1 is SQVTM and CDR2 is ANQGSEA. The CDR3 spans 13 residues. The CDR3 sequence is CSVARTGEYGYTF. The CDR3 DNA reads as TGCAGCGTTGCCAGGACAGGGGAATATGGCTACACCTTC.

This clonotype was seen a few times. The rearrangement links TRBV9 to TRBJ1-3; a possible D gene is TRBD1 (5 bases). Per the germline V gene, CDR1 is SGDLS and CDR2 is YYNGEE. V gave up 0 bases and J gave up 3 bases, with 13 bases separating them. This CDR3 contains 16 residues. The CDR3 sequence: CASSVGGKNNGNTIYF. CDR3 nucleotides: TGTGCCAGCAGCGTAGGGGGGAAGAATAATGGAAACACCATATATTTT.

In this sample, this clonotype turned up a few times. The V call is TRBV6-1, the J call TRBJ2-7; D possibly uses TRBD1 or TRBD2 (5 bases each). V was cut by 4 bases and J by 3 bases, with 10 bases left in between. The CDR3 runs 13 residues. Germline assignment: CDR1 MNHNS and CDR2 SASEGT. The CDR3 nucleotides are TGTGCCAGCAGTGCCCCAGGGAGCTACGAGCAGTACTTC. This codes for CASSAPGSYEQYF.

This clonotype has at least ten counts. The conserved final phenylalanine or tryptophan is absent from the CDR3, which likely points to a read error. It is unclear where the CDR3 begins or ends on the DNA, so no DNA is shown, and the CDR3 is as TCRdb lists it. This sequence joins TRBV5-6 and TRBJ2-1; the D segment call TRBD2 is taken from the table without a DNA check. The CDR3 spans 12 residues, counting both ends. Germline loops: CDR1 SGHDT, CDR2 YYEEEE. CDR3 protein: CASSYGAGRSLP.

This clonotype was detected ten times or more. CDR3 residues: CSARDQKETQYF. The CDR3 DNA sequence: TGCAGCGCTCGGGACCAAAAAGAGACCCAGTACTTC. This chain uses TRBV29-1 with TRBJ2-5; D tentatively fits TRBD1 or TRBD2 (5 bases each). In germline, CDR1 is SQVTM, CDR2 ANQGSEA. This CDR3 spans 12 amino acids. V was pared by 7 bases and J by 3 bases, with 12 bases between.

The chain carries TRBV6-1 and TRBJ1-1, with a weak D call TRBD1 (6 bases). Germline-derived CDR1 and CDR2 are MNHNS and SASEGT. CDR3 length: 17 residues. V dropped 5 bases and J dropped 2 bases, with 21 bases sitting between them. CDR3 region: CASSSTGTPPENTEAFF. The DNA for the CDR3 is TGTGCCAGCAGTTCCACCGGGACACCACCGGAAAACACTGAAGCTTTCTTT.

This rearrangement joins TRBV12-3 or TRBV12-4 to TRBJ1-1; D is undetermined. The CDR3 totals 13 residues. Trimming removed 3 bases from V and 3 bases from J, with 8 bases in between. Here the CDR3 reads CASSLYPDTEAFF. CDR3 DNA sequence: TGTGCCAGCAGTTTGTACCCGGACACTGAAGCTTTCTTT.

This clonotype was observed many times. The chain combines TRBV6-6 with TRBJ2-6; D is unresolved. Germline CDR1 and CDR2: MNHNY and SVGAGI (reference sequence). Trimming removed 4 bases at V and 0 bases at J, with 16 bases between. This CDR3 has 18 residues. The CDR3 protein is CASSSYSQISSGANVLTF. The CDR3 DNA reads TGTGCCAGCAGTTCATACAGCCAAATAAGCTCTGGGGCCAACGTCCTGACTTTC.

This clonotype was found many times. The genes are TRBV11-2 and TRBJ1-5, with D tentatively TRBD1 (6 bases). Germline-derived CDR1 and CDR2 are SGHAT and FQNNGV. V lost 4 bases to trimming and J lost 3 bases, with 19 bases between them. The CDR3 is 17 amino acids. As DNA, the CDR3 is TGTGCCAGCAGCTCCGATAGGGGGAGGTTTGACAATCAGCCCCAGCATTTT. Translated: CASSSDRGRFDNQPQHF.

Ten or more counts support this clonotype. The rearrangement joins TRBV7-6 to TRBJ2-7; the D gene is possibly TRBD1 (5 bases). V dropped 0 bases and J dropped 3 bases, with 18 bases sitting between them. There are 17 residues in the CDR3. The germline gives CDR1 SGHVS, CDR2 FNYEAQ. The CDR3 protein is CASSLAAPDRAIYEQYF. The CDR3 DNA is TGTGCCAGCAGCTTAGCGGCCCCAGACAGAGCTATCTACGAGCAGTACTTC.

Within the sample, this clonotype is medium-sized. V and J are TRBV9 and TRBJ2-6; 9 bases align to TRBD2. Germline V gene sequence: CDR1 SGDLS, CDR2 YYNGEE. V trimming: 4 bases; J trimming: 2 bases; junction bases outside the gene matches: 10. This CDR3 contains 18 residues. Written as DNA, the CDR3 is TGTGCCAGCAGCCTACCCGGCGGGGGGGCTGCTGGGGCCAACGTCCTGACTTTC. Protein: CASSLPGGGAAGANVLTF.

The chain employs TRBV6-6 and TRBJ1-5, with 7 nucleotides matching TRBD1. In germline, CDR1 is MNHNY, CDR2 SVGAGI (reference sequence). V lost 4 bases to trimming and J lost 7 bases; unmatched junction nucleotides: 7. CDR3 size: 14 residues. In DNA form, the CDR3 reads TGTGCCAGCAGTTTTCAGGGGGGAGGGCAGCCCCAGCATTTT. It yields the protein CASSFQGGGQPQHF.

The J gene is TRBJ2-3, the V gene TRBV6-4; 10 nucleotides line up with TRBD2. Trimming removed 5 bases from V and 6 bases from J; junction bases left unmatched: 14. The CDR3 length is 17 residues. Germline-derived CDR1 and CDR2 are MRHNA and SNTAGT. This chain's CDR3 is CASSTNVAGGSMDTQYF. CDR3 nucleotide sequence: TGTGCCAGCAGTACGAACGTAGCGGGAGGCAGCATGGATACGCAGTATTTT.

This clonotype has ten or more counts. The CDR3 coding sequence is TGTGCCAGCAAACCGACAGGGGACTATGGCTACACCTTC. It encodes CASKPTGDYGYTF. The genes are TRBV7-2 and TRBJ1-2, with TRBD1 identical over 8 bases. CDR3 size: 13 residues. Germline CDR1 reads SGHTA; CDR2 reads FQGNSA. Trimming took 7 bases from V and 3 from J; bases not matched to a gene: 4. Looking up the rest from reference TRBV7-2 and TRBJ1-2 gives the full variable domain: GAGVSQSPSNKVTEKGKDVELRCDPISGHTALYWYRQSLGQGLEFLIYFQGNSAPDKSGLPSDRFSAERTGGSVSTLTIQRTQQEDSAVYLCASKPTGDYGYTFGSGTRLTVV.

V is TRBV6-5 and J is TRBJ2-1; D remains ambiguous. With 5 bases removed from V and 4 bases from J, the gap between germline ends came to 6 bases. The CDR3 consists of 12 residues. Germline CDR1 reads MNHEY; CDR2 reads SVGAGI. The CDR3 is CASSRDYNEQFF. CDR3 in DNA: TGTGCCAGCAGTAGGGATTACAATGAGCAGTTCTTC.

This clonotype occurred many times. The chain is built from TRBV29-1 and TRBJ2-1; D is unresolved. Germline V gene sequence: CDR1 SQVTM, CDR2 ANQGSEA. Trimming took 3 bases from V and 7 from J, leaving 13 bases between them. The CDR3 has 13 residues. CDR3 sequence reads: CSVEPRARNEQFF. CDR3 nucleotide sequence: TGCAGCGTTGAGCCTCGAGCGAGGAATGAGCAGTTCTTC.

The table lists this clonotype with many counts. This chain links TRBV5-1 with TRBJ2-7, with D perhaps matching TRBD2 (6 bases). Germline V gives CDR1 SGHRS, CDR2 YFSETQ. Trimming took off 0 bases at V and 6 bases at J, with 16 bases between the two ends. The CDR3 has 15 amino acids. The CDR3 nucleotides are TGCGCCAGCAGCTTGGATGGCGGCCAGGAGGGCGAGCAGTACTTC. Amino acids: CASSLDGGQEGEQYF.

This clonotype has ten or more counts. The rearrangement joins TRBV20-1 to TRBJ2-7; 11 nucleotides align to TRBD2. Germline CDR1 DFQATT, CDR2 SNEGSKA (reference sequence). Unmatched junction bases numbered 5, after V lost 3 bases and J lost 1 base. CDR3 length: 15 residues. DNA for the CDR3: TGCAGTGCTAGGAGGCTAGCGGGAGGATCCTACGAGCAGTACTTC. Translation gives CSARRLAGGSYEQYF.

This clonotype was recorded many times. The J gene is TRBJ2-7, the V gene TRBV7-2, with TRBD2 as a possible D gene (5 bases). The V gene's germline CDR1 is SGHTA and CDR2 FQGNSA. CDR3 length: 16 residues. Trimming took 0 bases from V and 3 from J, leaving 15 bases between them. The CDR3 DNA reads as TGTGCCAGCAGCTTAGCTTCCGGTAGCGCCAGCTACGAGCAGTACTTC. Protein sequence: CASSLASGSASYEQYF.

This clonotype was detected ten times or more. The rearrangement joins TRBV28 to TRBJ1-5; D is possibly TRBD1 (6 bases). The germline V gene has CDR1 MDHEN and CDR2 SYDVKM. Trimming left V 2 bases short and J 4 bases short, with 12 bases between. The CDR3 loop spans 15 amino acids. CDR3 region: CASSLMTGGNQPQHF. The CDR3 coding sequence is TGTGCCAGCAGTTTAATGACAGGTGGGAATCAGCCCCAGCATTTT.